This T cell receptor beta chain is from a study of blood T cells in healthy people across ages. Study results and limitations: A roughly linear age-dependent decrease characterized TCR beta diversity per million T cells.

This clonotype has more than one count but fewer than ten. The antigen is not known. The junction and the germline gene differ at one end; a read error may be behind it. Together with a sample-barcoded 5' primer, a J-beta primer mix was included in a second PCR lasting roughly 6 to 12 cycles. TCRdb recomputed calls from the 5' RACE reads with MiXCR, one row per CDR3 protein. The sample records under 850,000 distinct CDR3 sequences, under 40% being singletons. This CDR3 spans 14 amino acids. Germline lookup yields CDR1 KGHSH and CDR2 LQKENI. Ranging in age from about 6 to 95, the donors were healthy Caucasian individuals from Russia.

The TCR originated in a man between 18 and 29 years old in good health. Sequencing was performed on blood. The V call is TRBV18, the J call TRBJ1-1; tentative D call: TRBD1 (5 bases). In DNA, the CDR3 is TGTGCCAGCTCCCCACGGGACCTGAACACTGAAGCTTTCTTT. Protein sequence: CASSPRDLNTEAFF.